The 21 T cell receptor beta chains below come from one sample, sequenced in a study of cytotoxic CD8 clonotypes in ibrutinib-treated CLL. Data came from immunoSEQ multiplex PCR; TCRdb stores just in-frame clones and leaves some out. The sample lists 150,000 to 200,000 clones, 72% occurring once. The source material was PBMCs, sampled after 24 months of ibrutinib treatment. These receptors were taken from a human donor with chronic lymphocytic leukemia.

The chain joins TRBV5-4 to TRBJ2-2; 12 bases agree with TRBD2. There are 18 residues in the CDR3. After removal of 4 bases from V and 0 bases from J, the junction contained 7 bases not matched to a gene. Per germline, CDR1 SGHNT and CDR2 YYREEE (reference sequence). CDR3 bases: TGTGCCAGCAGCCCCGGACTAGCGGGACCCGCGAACACCGGGGAGCTGTTTTTT. This sequence encodes CASSPGLAGPANTGELFF. Complete variable domain (other parts from reference TRBV5-4 and TRBJ2-2): ETGVTQSPTHLIKTRGQQVTLRCSSQSGHNTVSWYQQALGQGPQFIFQYYREEENGRGNFPPRFSGLQFPNYSSELNVNALELDDSALYLCASSPGLAGPANTGELFFGEGSRLTVL.

The chain combines TRBV4-3 with TRBJ2-1; 7 positions match TRBD1. The V gene's germline CDR1 is LGHNA and CDR2 YSLEER. Trimming took 4 bases from V and 0 from J; bases not matched to a gene: 3. The CDR3 totals 15 residues. In DNA, the CDR3 is TGCGCCAGCAGCCTCCAGGGGGACTCCTACAATGAGCAGTTCTTC. This encodes CASSLQGDSYNEQFF.

The CDR3 sequence is CASSLPGGHEQFF. The CDR3 DNA follows: TGTGCCAGTAGTCTCCCAGGGGGGCATGAGCAGTTCTTC. V usage is TRBV19 and J usage is TRBJ2-1, with TRBD1 as a possible D gene (7 bases). The germline V gene encodes CDR1 LNHDA and CDR2 SQIVND (reference sequence). CDR3 length: 13 amino acids. V lost 5 bases and J lost 8, with 13 bases in between.

This clone was seen a few times. The CDR3 is CASSTGSLYEQYF. The CDR3 bases are TGTGCCAGCAGTACAGGGTCCCTCTACGAGCAGTACTTC. The rearrangement joins TRBV6-5 to TRBJ2-7; possibly TRBD1 for D (6 bases). This CDR3 spans 13 amino acids. Germline-derived CDR1 and CDR2 are MNHEY and SVGAGI. Trimming removed 5 bases at V and 3 bases at J, with 11 bases between.

The chain has TRBV30 and TRBJ2-7, with a weak D call TRBD2 (7 bases). CDR1 is GTSNPN and CDR2 is SVGIG in the germline V gene (reference sequence). Trimming stripped 3 bases from V and 7 bases from J, with 16 bases between. The CDR3 contains 13 residues. The CDR3 coding sequence is TGTGCCTGGAGCCGGGGGGCCTCGGTAGAGCAGTACTTC. It codes for CAWSRGASVEQYF.

This sequence joins TRBV11-2 and TRBJ2-1, with a tentative D call TRBD2 (5 bases). Looked up from germline, CDR1 is SGHAT and CDR2 is FQNNGV. This CDR3 region has 15 residues. Trimming cost V 6 bases and J 2 bases, with 14 bases left between them. CDR3 DNA sequence: TGTGCCAGCAGAGCGGTTTGGGGTACCTACAATGAGCAGTTCTTC. Translating it yields CASRAVWGTYNEQFF. The full variable domain, rest sourced from reference TRBV11-2 and TRBJ2-1, is EAGVAQSPRYKIIEKRQSVAFWCNPISGHATLYWYQQILGQGPKLLIQFQNNGVVDDSQLPKDRFSAERLKGVDSTLKIQPAKLEDSAVYLCASRAVWGTYNEQFFGPGTRLTVL.

This clone has more than one count but fewer than ten. CDR3 region: CASSLFRDPYEQYF. The DNA for the CDR3 is TGTGCCAGCAGTTTGTTCCGGGATCCCTACGAGCAGTACTTC. The chain links TRBV27 to TRBJ2-7; tentatively, D is TRBD2 (5 bases). The V gene lost 3 bases and the J gene lost 2 bases, with 11 bases spanning the gap. In germline, CDR1 is MNHEY, CDR2 SMNVEV (reference sequence). This CDR3 region has 14 residues.

This clone has a handful of counts. The chain employs TRBV7-7 and TRBJ2-2; TRBD2 matches 11 bases. Losses at the gene ends were 2 bases for V and 4 bases for J; bases not matched to a gene: 3. CDR1 is SSHAT, CDR2 FNYEAQ, per germline (reference sequence). CDR3 length: 16 residues. The CDR3 loop is CASSLIAGGFTGELFF. The CDR3 nucleotides read TGTGCCAGCAGCTTAATAGCGGGAGGGTTCACCGGGGAGCTGTTTTTT.

The genes are TRBV4-3 and TRBJ2-3; D is ambiguous. The V and J ends lost 2 bases and 3 bases respectively, with 12 bases between them. The V gene's germline CDR1 is LGHNA and CDR2 YSLEER. CDR3 length: 15 residues. The CDR3 DNA sequence: TGCGCCAGCAGCCAAAGGTTCCCCCCAACAGATACGCAGTATTTT. Translation: CASSQRFPPTDTQYF.

The rearrangement uses TRBV28 and TRBJ2-3; the D gene is possibly TRBD1 (5 bases). The germline V gene encodes CDR1 MDHEN and CDR2 SYDVKM. This CDR3 is 12 amino acids long. V was trimmed by 10 bases and J by 5 bases, leaving 13 bases between them. In nucleotides, the CDR3 is TGTGCCACCCAAGGGGCGGTAGATACGCAGTATTTT. It codes for CATQGAVDTQYF.

This chain joins TRBV7-2 and TRBJ2-7; 11 bases line up with TRBD1. Germline-derived CDR1 and CDR2 are SGHTA and FQGNSA. The junction had 2 bases not matched to a gene; V was cut back by 4 bases and J by 0 bases. CDR3 length equals 15 residues. The DNA for the CDR3 is TGTGCCAGCAGCTCGGACAGGGGGCCCTCCTACGAGCAGTACTTC. It is translated as CASSSDRGPSYEQYF. Looking up the rest from reference TRBV7-2 and TRBJ2-7 gives the full variable domain: GAGVSQSPSNKVTEKGKDVELRCDPISGHTALYWYRQSLGQGLEFLIYFQGNSAPDKSGLPSDRFSAERTGGSVSTLTIQRTQQEDSAVYLCASSSDRGPSYEQYFGPGTRLTVT.

The gene calls are TRBV7-2 and TRBJ2-3; D is uncertain. The length of the CDR3 is 15 residues. The V end lost 0 bases, the J end lost 0 bases, and 7 bases lay between the germline ends. Per germline, CDR1 SGHTA and CDR2 FQGNSA. The CDR3: CASSLALPSTDTQYF. In nucleotides, the CDR3 is TGTGCCAGCAGCTTAGCTCTACCTAGCACAGATACGCAGTATTTT. The full variable domain, in which reference TRBV7-2 and TRBJ2-3 provide the parts outside the CDR3, is GAGVSQSPSNKVTEKGKDVELRCDPISGHTALYWYRQSLGQGLEFLIYFQGNSAPDKSGLPSDRFSAERTGGSVSTLTIQRTQQEDSAVYLCASSLALPSTDTQYFGPGTRLTVL.

This clone showed up just once. The chain has TRBV28 and TRBJ1-1, with a possible D match to TRBD1 (6 bases). The V gene lost 4 bases and the J gene lost 0 bases, with 12 bases spanning the gap. The length of the CDR3 is 15 residues. Germline CDR1 and CDR2: MDHEN and SYDVKM. CDR3 bases: TGTGCCAGCAGTTATTCCTCAGGGGTGAACACTGAAGCTTTCTTT. It codes for CASSYSSGVNTEAFF.

This sequence joins TRBV7-9 and TRBJ1-2; a possible D gene is TRBD1 (6 bases). V was cut by 5 bases and J by 4 bases, with 11 bases left in between. The CDR3 is 13 amino acids. Germline CDR1 SEHNR, CDR2 FQNEAQ (reference sequence). Written as DNA, the CDR3 is TGTGCCAGCAGCGCAAGGACAGCCTATGGCTACACCTTC. The encoded protein is CASSARTAYGYTF.

This chain links TRBV5-1 with TRBJ2-5; TRBD2 might be the D (6 bases). The CDR3 consists of 16 residues. Germline V gene sequence: CDR1 SGHRS, CDR2 YFSETQ. The V end lost 0 bases, the J end lost 1 base, and 13 bases lay between the germline ends. CDR3 region: CASSLASGVLQETQYF. For the CDR3, the DNA is TGCGCCAGCAGCTTGGCTTCGGGGGTTCTCCAAGAGACCCAGTACTTC.

The chain uses TRBV7-8 and TRBJ2-2; D might be TRBD1 (6 bases). The germline V and J ends were trimmed by 5 bases and 3 bases, with 16 bases remaining between them. Germline loops: CDR1 SGHVS, CDR2 FQNEAQ. The CDR3 is made up of 16 amino acids. This CDR3 reads CASSGQSPVYTGELFF. In DNA, the CDR3 is TGTGCCAGCAGCGGACAGTCTCCTGTGTACACCGGGGAGCTGTTTTTT.

This clone has only one observation. The CDR3 DNA reads as TGTGCCAGCAGTGAGGGACACCGCTCGGAGCAGTTCTTC. This gives the protein CASSEGHRSEQFF. The chain couples TRBV2 to TRBJ2-1, with TRBD1 as a possible D gene (6 bases). The germline V and J ends were trimmed by 3 bases and 10 bases, with 13 bases remaining between them. CDR1 and CDR2 (germline): SNHLY, FYNNEI. The CDR3 extends over 13 amino acids.

This clone appeared once. The chain is built from TRBV2 and TRBJ1-1, with 7 positions matching TRBD1. The CDR3 extends over 14 amino acids. After removal of 8 bases from V and 6 bases from J, the junction contained 12 bases not matched to a gene. Germline CDR1 reads SNHLY; CDR2 reads FYNNEI. The CDR3: CASSITGVSPEAFF. CDR3 DNA sequence: TGTGCCAGCTCCATTACAGGGGTATCCCCTGAAGCTTTCTTT.

The chain combines TRBV18 with TRBJ1-1, with D maybe TRBD1 (6 bases). This CDR3 region has 16 residues. With 3 bases removed from V and 1 base from J, the gap between germline ends came to 15 bases. The germline CDR1 and CDR2 sequences are KGHSH and LQKENI. The CDR3 here is CASSPQGGFRNTEAFF. CDR3 nucleotides: TGTGCCAGCTCACCTCAAGGGGGGTTCAGGAACACTGAAGCTTTCTTT.

The CDR3 DNA reads as TGTGCCAGCAGTCACCGGACAGGGGTCAATCAGCCCCAGCATTTT. It is translated as CASSHRTGVNQPQHF. The J gene is TRBJ1-5, the V gene TRBV6-6; 9 bases align to TRBD1. The CDR3 contains 15 residues. After removal of 5 bases from V and 3 bases from J, the junction contained 5 bases not matched to a gene. Germline V gene sequence: CDR1 MNHNY, CDR2 SVGAGI (reference sequence).

CDR3 in DNA: TGTGCCAGCAGCTTATTAGGGGGCAATCAGCCCCAGCATTTT. It specifies CASSLLGGNQPQHF. This chain uses TRBV11-2 with TRBJ1-5; the D gene is possibly TRBD1 (5 bases). This CDR3 spans 14 amino acids. CDR1 is SGHAT and CDR2 is FQNNGV in the germline V gene. Trimming removed 2 bases at V and 2 bases at J, with 7 bases between.